The rows below give T cell receptor beta chains drawn from one sample of a study of beta chain features in type 1 diabetes. Repertoires were generated with immunoSEQ multiplex PCR, while TCRdb's copy carries only in-frame clones and drops some. Of some 360,000 clones in the sample, around 19% are singletons; the top ten hold around 0.044%. Sequencing input: naive CD4+ T cells from blood. Receptors were obtained from a woman under 30 in good health. Each CDR3 is given with its conserved first and last residue. Fields, in order: V gene, J gene, D gene, clone size, CDR3 protein, CDR3 DNA. A D gene is named only where the DNA matches it firmly. Where a row states a size, it is once, few, many or the class of an expanded clone; other rows omit it.

>TRBV5-1|TRBJ1-2|NA|NA
CASSLGQEVYGYTF
TGCGCCAGCAGCTTGGGACAGGAAGTCTATGGCTACACCTTC
>TRBV10-3|TRBJ2-7|TRBD2|NA
CAISGLGLVEDEQYF
TGTGCCATCAGTGGCCTGGGACTAGTAGAGGACGAGCAGTACTTC
>TRBV30|TRBJ2-1|NA|NA
CAWSVIGRYPNEQFF
TGTGCCTGGAGTGTAATCGGGAGATACCCCAATGAGCAGTTCTTC
>TRBV4-3|TRBJ1-1|NA|NA
CASSQGLLNTEAFF
TGCGCCAGCAGCCAAGGACTCCTGAACACTGAAGCTTTCTTT
>TRBV9|TRBJ2-1|TRBD2|NA
CASSVSLASGHLRNEQFF
TGTGCCAGCAGCGTATCTCTAGCTAGCGGGCATTTACGCAATGAGCAGTTCTTC
>TRBV30|TRBJ2-7|TRBD2|few
CAWLASGSYEQYF
TGTGCCTGGTTGGCTAGCGGGAGCTACGAGCAGTACTTC
>TRBV7-2|TRBJ2-5|TRBD2|few
CASSLGGAGGQTQYF
TGTGCCAGCAGCTTAGGGGGAGCGGGGGGTCAAACCCAGTACTTC
>TRBV11-3|TRBJ1-2|NA|few
CASSLDPAGYGYTF
TGTGCCAGCAGCTTAGATCCTGCAGGCTATGGCTACACCTTC
>TRBV19|TRBJ1-5|NA|NA
CASSMVAGNQPQHF
TGTGCCAGTAGTATGGTAGCTGGGAATCAGCCCCAGCATTTT
>TRBV5-1|TRBJ2-1|TRBD2|once
CASIGSGRAYNEQFF
TGCGCCAGCATAGGAAGCGGGAGGGCGTACAATGAGCAGTTCTTC
>TRBV4-2|TRBJ2-5|TRBD2|few
CASSQPSPLAGRQETQYF
TGTGCCAGCAGCCAACCATCACCGCTAGCGGGGAGACAAGAGACCCAGTACTTC
>TRBV7-9|TRBJ2-1|NA|few
CASSPYNEQFF
TGTGCCAGCAGCCCGTACAATGAGCAGTTCTTC
>TRBV12-5|TRBJ2-1|NA|NA
CASGVGEAYEQFF
TGTGCTAGTGGGGTCGGGGAGGCCTATGAGCAGTTCTTC
>TRBV4-2|TRBJ2-2|TRBD1|NA
CASSQRQGDTGELFF
TGTGCCAGCAGCCAACGACAGGGAGACACCGGGGAGCTGTTTTTT
>TRBV2|TRBJ1-3|NA|NA
CASRTAGGNTIYF
TGTGCCAGCAGGACTGCTGGAGGGAACACCATATATTTT
>TRBV9|TRBJ2-1|TRBD1|NA
CASSVGRDRGYHEQFF
TGTGCCAGCAGCGTAGGCCGGGACAGGGGATATCATGAGCAGTTCTTC
>TRBV5-4|TRBJ1-1|NA|NA
CASSLGRTITEAFF
TGTGCCAGCAGCCTCGGACGGACAATCACTGAAGCTTTCTTT
>TRBV4-2|TRBJ2-2|TRBD1|NA
CASSQGQGPTGELFF
TGTGCCAGCAGCCAAGGACAGGGACCCACCGGGGAGCTGTTTTTT
>TRBV6-1|TRBJ2-5|TRBD2|NA
CASTLGLAGEAQYF
TGTGCCAGCACCTTGGGACTAGCGGGGGAGGCCCAGTACTTC
>TRBV5-6|TRBJ1-4|NA|NA
CASSPAGYREKLFF
TGTGCCAGCAGCCCGGCAGGGTACCGAGAAAAACTGTTTTTT
>TRBV7-7|TRBJ2-5|NA|NA
CASSLRQQETQYF
TGTGCTAGCAGCTTAAGACAGCAAGAGACCCAGTACTTC
>TRBV29-1|TRBJ1-2|NA|NA
CSVGSKRTGVIYGYTF
TGCAGCGTTGGATCAAAACGGACGGGGGTTATCTATGGCTACACCTTC
>TRBV5-1|TRBJ2-1|TRBD2|NA
CASSPPSRGDNEQFF
TGCGCCAGCAGCCCTCCGTCCCGGGGGGATAATGAGCAGTTCTTC
>TRBV7-9|TRBJ2-1|TRBD2|NA
CASSSPTSGGPYNEQFF
TGTGCCAGCAGCTCTCCGACTAGCGGGGGACCTTACAATGAGCAGTTCTTC
>TRBV30|TRBJ2-1|TRBD2|NA
CAWSRGVGDEQFF
TGTGCCTGGAGTCGGGGGGTAGGGGATGAGCAGTTCTTC
>TRBV18|TRBJ2-4|NA|NA
CASSSGLAKNIQYF
TGTGCCAGCTCATCCGGACTAGCCAAAAACATTCAGTACTTC
>TRBV2|TRBJ2-3|NA|NA
CASSGTSMADTQYF
TGTGCCAGCAGTGGGACTTCGATGGCAGATACGCAGTATTTT
>TRBV5-4|TRBJ1-6|TRBD1|NA
CASSRGGQGTNSPLHF
TGTGCCAGCAGTCGAGGCGGACAGGGGACTAATTCACCCCTCCACTTT
>TRBV5-1|TRBJ2-1|TRBD2|NA
CASSLGGLEYNEQFF
TGCGCCAGCAGCTTGGGGGGACTAGAGTACAATGAGCAGTTCTTC
>TRBV2|TRBJ2-7|NA|NA
CASRPQTYEQYF
TGTGCCAGCAGGCCGCAGACCTACGAGCAGTACTTC
>TRBV19|TRBJ1-5|TRBD1|NA
CASLDTNRGGSNQPQHF
TGTGCCAGTCTAGACACTAACAGGGGAGGCAGCAATCAGCCCCAGCATTTT
>TRBV5-4|TRBJ2-1|NA|many
CASTLYNEQFF
TGTGCCAGCACCCTGTACAATGAGCAGTTCTTC
>TRBV4-1|TRBJ1-4|NA|NA
CASSPGRDGPHEKLFF
TGCGCCAGCAGCCCAGGGCGGGACGGTCCCCATGAAAAACTGTTTTTT
>TRBV14|TRBJ2-7|NA|NA
CASSPTTGGEQYF
TGTGCCAGCAGCCCCACAACCGGGGGCGAGCAGTACTTC
>TRBV18|TRBJ1-2|NA|few
CASSPSEGNYGYTF
TGTGCCAGCTCACCTTCAGAGGGAAACTATGGCTACACCTTC
>TRBV7-9|TRBJ2-3|TRBD2|NA
CASSMSGGARRSDTQYF
TGTGCCAGCAGCATGAGCGGGGGGGCCCGGAGGTCAGATACGCAGTATTTT
>TRBV9|TRBJ1-6|NA|NA
CASSAWGRGNSPLHF
TGTGCCAGCAGCGCCTGGGGGCGAGGTAATTCACCCCTCCACTTT
>TRBV29-1|TRBJ2-5|TRBD2|NA
CSVTGLAGLETQYF
TGCAGCGTTACAGGACTAGCGGGGTTAGAGACCCAGTACTTC
>TRBV7-2|TRBJ2-2|TRBD2|few
CASSLAGRVYTGELFF
TGTGCCAGCAGCTTAGCTGGGAGGGTGTACACCGGGGAGCTGTTTTTT
>TRBV30|TRBJ2-3|TRBD1|NA
CAWSVGQVSPYF
TGTGCCTGGAGTGTAGGACAGGTCTCCCCGTATTTT
>TRBV4-2|TRBJ1-2|TRBD1|once
CASSQDSAGQGNYGYTF
TGTGCCAGCAGCCAAGATTCAGCGGGACAGGGGAACTATGGCTACACCTTC
>TRBV29-1|TRBJ2-7|TRBD1|NA
CSVPRQGSSYEQYF
TGCAGCGTTCCCCGACAGGGTTCGTCCTACGAGCAGTACTTC
>TRBV5-1|TRBJ2-4|NA|few
CASSLTDSPGNIQYF
TGCGCCAGCAGCTTGACGGACAGTCCCGGGAACATTCAGTACTTC
>TRBV30|TRBJ1-4|TRBD1|few
CAWTRQGYEKLFF
TGTGCCTGGACTCGACAGGGCTATGAAAAACTGTTTTTT
>TRBV20-1|TRBJ1-2|NA|NA
CSAGVGDGYTF
TGCAGTGCTGGGGTGGGAGATGGCTACACCTTC
>TRBV9|TRBJ1-3|NA|NA
CASSVGYSSGNTIYF
TGTGCCAGCAGCGTAGGGTACAGCTCTGGAAACACCATATATTTT
>TRBV5-4|TRBJ2-5|NA|few
CASSLVATQETQYF
TGTGCCAGCAGCTTGGTAGCGACCCAAGAGACCCAGTACTTC
>TRBV19|TRBJ2-5|NA|NA
CASSENRRTQYF
TGTGCCAGTAGCGAGAACCGGAGGACCCAGTACTTC
>TRBV18|TRBJ1-1|TRBD1|NA
CASSRTGGRDTEAFF
TGTGCCAGCTCACGGACAGGGGGCCGGGACACTGAAGCTTTCTTT
>TRBV9|TRBJ1-1|TRBD1|once
CASSVADRLNTEAFF
TGTGCCAGCAGCGTAGCGGACAGGTTGAACACTGAAGCTTTCTTT
>TRBV10-3|TRBJ2-7|NA|NA
CAISGSTGSHEQYF
TGTGCCATCAGCGGTTCTACCGGGTCCCACGAGCAGTACTTC
>TRBV2|TRBJ2-3|TRBD2|NA
CASILTSGRSTDTQYF
TGTGCCAGCATTTTGACTAGCGGGAGGAGCACAGATACGCAGTATTTT
>TRBV9|TRBJ1-1|TRBD1|NA
CASSEGQSPKEAFF
TGTGCCAGCAGCGAGGGACAGTCCCCCAAAGAAGCTTTCTTT
>TRBV23-1|TRBJ2-7|NA|few
CASSRVAGRYEQYF
TGCGCCAGCAGTCGCGTGGCAGGCCGCTACGAGCAGTACTTC
>TRBV7-2|TRBJ2-1|TRBD1|NA
CASGAGQGALNEQFF
TGTGCCAGCGGGGCCGGGCAGGGGGCGCTGAATGAGCAGTTCTTC
>TRBV29-1|TRBJ2-5|TRBD2|NA
CSVERFGLAGVMETQYF
TGCAGCGTTGAAAGATTCGGGCTAGCGGGAGTTATGGAGACCCAGTACTTC
>TRBV11-2|TRBJ2-1|NA|NA
CASSFMGGFYNEQFF
TGTGCCAGCAGCTTTATGGGGGGATTCTACAATGAGCAGTTCTTC
>TRBV15|TRBJ2-5|NA|few
CATSRDRETQYF
TGTGCCACCAGCAGAGATCGAGAGACCCAGTACTTC
>TRBV6-1|TRBJ2-6|NA|few
CASGTTGANVLTF
TGTGCCAGCGGAACTACTGGGGCCAACGTCCTGACTTTC
>TRBV5-6|TRBJ2-7|TRBD1|NA
CASSHKLRDSSYEQYF
TGTGCCAGCAGCCATAAACTCCGGGACAGCTCCTACGAGCAGTACTTC